This T cell receptor beta chain was sequenced for a study of T cell responses to AZD1222 COVID-19 vaccine. Study-wide points: There were mostly white British donors and more females than males, and clonal diversity was possibly underestimated. Targets within unmutated variant regions were reportedly found for nearly half of spike-specific TCRs.

The germline V and J ends were trimmed by 7 bases and 6 bases, with 19 bases remaining between them. This CDR3 has 15 residues. CDR1 and CDR2 (germline): MNHEY, SMNVEV (reference sequence). About this clone itself: Antigen unknown.

Data came from immunoSEQ multiplex PCR; TCRdb stores just in-frame clones and leaves some out. The sample records fewer than 150,000 clones, 80% to 90% being singletons. The chain employs TRBV27 and TRBJ1-5; D perhaps matches TRBD1 (6 bases). The sequencing used peripheral blood, collected 28 days after the second AZD1222 dose. The sequence was collected from an adult who received the AZD1222 COVID-19 vaccine. The CDR3 region is CASMRDKGYGQPQHF. The CDR3 DNA reads TGTGCCAGCATGAGGGACAAGGGCTACGGTCAGCCCCAGCATTTT.